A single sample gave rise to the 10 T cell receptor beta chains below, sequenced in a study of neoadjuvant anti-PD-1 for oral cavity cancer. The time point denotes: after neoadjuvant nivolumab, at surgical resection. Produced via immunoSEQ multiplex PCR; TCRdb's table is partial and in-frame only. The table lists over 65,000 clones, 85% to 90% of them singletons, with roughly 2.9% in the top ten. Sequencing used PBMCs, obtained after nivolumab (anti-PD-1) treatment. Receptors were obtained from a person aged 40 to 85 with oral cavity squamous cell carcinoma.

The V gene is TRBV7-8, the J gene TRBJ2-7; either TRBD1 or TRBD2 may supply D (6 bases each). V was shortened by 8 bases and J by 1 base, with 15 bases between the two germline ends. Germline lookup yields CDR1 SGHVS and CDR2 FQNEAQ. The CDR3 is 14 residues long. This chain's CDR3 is CASQTGRSSYEQYF. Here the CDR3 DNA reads TGTGCCAGCCAAACAGGGAGGTCTTCCTACGAGCAGTACTTC.

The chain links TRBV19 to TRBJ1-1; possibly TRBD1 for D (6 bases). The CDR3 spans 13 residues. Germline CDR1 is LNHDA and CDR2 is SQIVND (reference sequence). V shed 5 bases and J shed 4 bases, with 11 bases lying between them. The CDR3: CASSDNRATEAFF. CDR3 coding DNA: TGTGCCAGTAGTGACAACAGGGCCACTGAAGCTTTCTTT.

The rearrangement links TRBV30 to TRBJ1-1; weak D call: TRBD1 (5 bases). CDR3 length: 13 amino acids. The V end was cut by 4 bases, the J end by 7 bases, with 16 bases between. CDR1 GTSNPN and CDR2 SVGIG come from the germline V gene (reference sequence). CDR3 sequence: CAWIGEQVIEAFF. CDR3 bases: TGTGCCTGGATTGGAGAACAGGTGATTGAAGCTTTCTTT.

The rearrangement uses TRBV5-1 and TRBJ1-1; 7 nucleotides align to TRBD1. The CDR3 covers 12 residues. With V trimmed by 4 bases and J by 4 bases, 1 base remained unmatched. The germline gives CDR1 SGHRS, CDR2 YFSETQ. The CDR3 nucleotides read TGCGCCAGCAGCACAGGGGTCACTGAAGCTTTCTTT. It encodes CASSTGVTEAFF.

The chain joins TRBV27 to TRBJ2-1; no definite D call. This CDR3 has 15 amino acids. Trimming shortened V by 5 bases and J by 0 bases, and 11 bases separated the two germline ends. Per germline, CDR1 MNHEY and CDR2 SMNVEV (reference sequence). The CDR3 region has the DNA TGTGCCAGCAGTATAGCCCTAAACTCCTACAATGAGCAGTTCTTC. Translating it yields CASSIALNSYNEQFF.

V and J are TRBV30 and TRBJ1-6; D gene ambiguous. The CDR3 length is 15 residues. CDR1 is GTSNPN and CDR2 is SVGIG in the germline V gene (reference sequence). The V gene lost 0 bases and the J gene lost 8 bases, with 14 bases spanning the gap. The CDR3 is CAWSVLRRTDSPLHF. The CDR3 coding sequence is TGTGCCTGGAGTGTACTTCGGCGAACCGATTCACCCCTCCACTTT.

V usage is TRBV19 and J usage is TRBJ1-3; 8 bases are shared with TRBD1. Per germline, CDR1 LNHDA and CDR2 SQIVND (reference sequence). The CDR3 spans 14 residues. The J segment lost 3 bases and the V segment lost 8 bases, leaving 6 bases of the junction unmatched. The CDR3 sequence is CASSDREGGNTIYF. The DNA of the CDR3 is TGTGCCAGTTCGGACAGGGAAGGTGGAAACACCATATATTTT.

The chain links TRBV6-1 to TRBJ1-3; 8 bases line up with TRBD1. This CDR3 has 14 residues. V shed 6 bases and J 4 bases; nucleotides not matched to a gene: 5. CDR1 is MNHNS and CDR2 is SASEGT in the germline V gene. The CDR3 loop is CASSPTGEGNTIYF. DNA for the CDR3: TGTGCCAGCAGCCCGACAGGGGAGGGAAACACCATATATTTT.

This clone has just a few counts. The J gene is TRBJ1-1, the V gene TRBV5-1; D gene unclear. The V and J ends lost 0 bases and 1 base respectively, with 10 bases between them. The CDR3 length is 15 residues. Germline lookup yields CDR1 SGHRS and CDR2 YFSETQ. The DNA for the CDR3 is TGCGCCAGCAGCTTGGCTGGGTTTCGGAACACTGAAGCTTTCTTT. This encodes CASSLAGFRNTEAFF. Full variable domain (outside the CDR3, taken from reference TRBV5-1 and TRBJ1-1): KAGVTQTPRYLIKTRGQQVTLSCSPISGHRSVSWYQQTPGQGLQFLFEYFSETQRNKGNFPGRFSGRQFSNSRSEMNVSTLELGDSALYLCASSLAGFRNTEAFFGQGTRLTVV.

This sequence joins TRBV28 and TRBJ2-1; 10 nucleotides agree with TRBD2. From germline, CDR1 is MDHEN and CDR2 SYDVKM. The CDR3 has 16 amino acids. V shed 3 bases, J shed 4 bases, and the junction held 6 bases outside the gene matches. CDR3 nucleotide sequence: TGTGCCAGCAGTTTCACGACTAGCGGGCAGTACAATGAGCAGTTCTTC. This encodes CASSFTTSGQYNEQFF.